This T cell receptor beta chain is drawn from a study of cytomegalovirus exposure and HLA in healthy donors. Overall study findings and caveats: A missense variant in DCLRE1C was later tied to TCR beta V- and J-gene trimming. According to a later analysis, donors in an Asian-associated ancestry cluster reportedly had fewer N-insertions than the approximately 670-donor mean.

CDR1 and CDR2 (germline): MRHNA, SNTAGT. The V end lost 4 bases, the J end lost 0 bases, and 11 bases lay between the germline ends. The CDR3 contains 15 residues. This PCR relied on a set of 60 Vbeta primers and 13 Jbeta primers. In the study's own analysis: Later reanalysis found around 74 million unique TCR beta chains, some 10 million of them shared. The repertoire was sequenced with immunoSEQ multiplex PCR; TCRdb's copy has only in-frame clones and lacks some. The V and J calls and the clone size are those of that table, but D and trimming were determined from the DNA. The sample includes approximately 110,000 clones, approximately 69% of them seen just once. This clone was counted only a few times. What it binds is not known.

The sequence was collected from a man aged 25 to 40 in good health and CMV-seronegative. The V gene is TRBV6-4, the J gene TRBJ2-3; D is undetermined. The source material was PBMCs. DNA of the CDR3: TGTGCCAGCAGTGCGGTCGTCGGGAGCACAGATACGCAGTATTTT. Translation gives CASSAVVGSTDTQYF.